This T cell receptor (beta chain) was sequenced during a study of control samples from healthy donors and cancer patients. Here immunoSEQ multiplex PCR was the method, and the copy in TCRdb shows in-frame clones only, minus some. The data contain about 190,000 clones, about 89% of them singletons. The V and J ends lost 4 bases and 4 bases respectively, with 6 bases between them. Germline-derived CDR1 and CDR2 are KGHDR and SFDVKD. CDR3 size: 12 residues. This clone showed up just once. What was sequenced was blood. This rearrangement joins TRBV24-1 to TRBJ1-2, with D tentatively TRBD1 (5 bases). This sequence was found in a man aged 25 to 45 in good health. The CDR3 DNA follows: TGTGCCACCAGTGAAGACAGCTATGGCTACACCTTC. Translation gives CATSEDSYGYTF.